The 22 T cell receptor beta chains reported below all come from one sample, sequenced in a study of blood T cell repertoires in COVID-19. Assay used: immunoSEQ multiplex PCR; TCRdb lists only in-frame clones, some missing. The sample shows approximately 300,000 clones, around 87% of them seen only once. Sequencing was performed on peripheral blood. Source of these receptors: a woman aged 40-49 years with COVID-19, enrolled during active disease.

The rearrangement joins TRBV5-1 to TRBJ2-7; D might be TRBD1 (5 bases). This CDR3 contains 13 residues. The V end was cut by 8 bases, the J end by 3 bases, with 15 bases between. Germline CDR1 SGHRS, CDR2 YFSETQ. The CDR3 region has the DNA TGCGCCAGTGGAGTTGCAGGGAACTACGAGCAGTACTTC. Amino acid sequence: CASGVAGNYEQYF.

This clone was detected only once. V is TRBV27 and J is TRBJ2-2; the match to TRBD2 covers 8 bases. CDR3 size: 15 residues. Trimming took 5 bases from V and 1 from J; bases not matched to a gene: 3. The germline CDR1 and CDR2 sequences are MNHEY and SMNVEV (reference sequence). In DNA form, the CDR3 reads TGTGCCAGCAGTCCCCGGGGGGGGAACACCGGGGAGCTGTTTTTT. This codes for CASSPRGGNTGELFF.

The chain couples TRBV6-6 to TRBJ2-5, with 8 bases fitting TRBD2. The CDR3 runs 15 residues. The V segment lost 0 bases and the J segment 5 bases; nucleotides outside the gene matches: 5. In germline, CDR1 is MNHNY, CDR2 SVGAGI (reference sequence). CDR3 bases: TGTGCCAGCAGTTACTCGGCGGGACTAGTTGAGACCCAGTACTTC. Its protein product is CASSYSAGLVETQYF.

In the case of this clone: This sample includes further DNA sequences coding for the same CDR3. This chain connects TRBV19 to TRBJ1-1, with a possible D match to TRBD1 (6 bases). The ends were cut back, 3 bases at V and 1 base at J, with 9 bases in the middle. Germline V lookup: CDR1 LNHDA, CDR2 SQIVND (reference sequence). The CDR3 has 14 amino acids. CDR3 amino acids: CASSIQGRNTEAFF. The CDR3 bases are TGTGCCAGTAGTATTCAGGGGCGGAACACTGAAGCTTTCTTT.

The CDR3 region is CSVETPRTRVEETQYF. CDR3 sequence (DNA): TGCAGCGTTGAAACCCCAAGGACTAGGGTTGAGGAGACCCAGTACTTC. J is TRBJ2-5 and V is TRBV29-1; the match to TRBD2 covers 7 bases. The CDR3 contains 16 residues. Germline assignment: CDR1 SQVTM and CDR2 ANQGSEA. V dropped 2 bases and J dropped 5; count of bases not matched to a gene: 14.

This clone turned up a few times. This same CDR3 is encoded by further DNA sequences in the sample. V gene TRBV28 combines with J gene TRBJ1-6; TRBD1 matches 9 bases. This CDR3 region has 15 residues. J was trimmed by 6 bases and V by 3 bases; bases with no gene match: 3. Looked up from germline, CDR1 is MDHEN and CDR2 is SYDVKM. CDR3 in DNA: TGTGCCAGCAGTTTGCCGACAGGGGGTAATTCACCCCTCCACTTT. This translates into CASSLPTGGNSPLHF.

The chain uses TRBV9 and TRBJ2-7; 10 bases map to TRBD2. The CDR3 runs to 17 residues. Trimming took 2 bases from V and 0 from J; bases not matched to a gene: 8. In germline, CDR1 is SGDLS, CDR2 YYNGEE. The CDR3 protein is CASSVGLAGDLSYEQYF. DNA of the CDR3: TGTGCCAGCAGCGTGGGGCTAGCGGGAGACCTCTCCTACGAGCAGTACTTC.

This CDR3 is CASSRDTTYNEQFF. For the CDR3, the DNA is TGCGCCAGCAGCCGGGACACAACCTACAATGAGCAGTTCTTC. The chain has TRBV5-1 and TRBJ2-1; perhaps TRBD1 as D (6 bases). V lost 4 bases, J lost 2 bases, and 10 bases lay in between. CDR1 and CDR2 (germline): SGHRS, YFSETQ. The CDR3 spans 14 residues.

This rearrangement joins TRBV10-3 to TRBJ2-7, with 7 bases identical to TRBD1. CDR1 and CDR2 (germline): ENHRY, SYGVKD. V was clipped by 3 bases and J by 3 bases; unmatched bases: 8. The CDR3 consists of 15 residues. The CDR3 DNA is TGTGCCATCAGTGAATCGACAGGGACCCTCTACGAGCAGTACTTC. Protein: CAISESTGTLYEQYF.

V is TRBV30 and J is TRBJ1-2; weak D call: TRBD1 (5 bases). The CDR3 has 15 residues. The germline CDR1 and CDR2 sequences are GTSNPN and SVGIG (reference sequence). The V gene lost 3 bases and the J gene lost 4 bases, with 18 bases spanning the gap. The CDR3 DNA is TGTGCCTGGAGGGCATCGGCAGGGAAGGGCTATGGCTACACCTTC. This gives the protein CAWRASAGKGYGYTF.

This sequence joins TRBV15 and TRBJ2-5, with D perhaps matching TRBD2 (6 bases). The CDR3 covers 15 residues. V dropped 0 bases and J dropped 2 bases, with 10 bases sitting between them. Looked up from germline, CDR1 is LNHNV and CDR2 is YYDKDF (reference sequence). The CDR3 spells CATSRDQAGQETQYF. DNA for the CDR3: TGTGCCACCAGCAGAGATCAGGCGGGACAAGAGACCCAGTACTTC.

The chain joins TRBV24-1 to TRBJ2-1, with TRBD1 matching 8 bases. CDR1 and CDR2 from the germline V gene are KGHDR and SFDVKD. The CDR3 runs 16 residues. V lost 0 bases, J lost 8 bases, and 8 bases stayed unmatched. In DNA form, the CDR3 reads TGTGCCACCAGTGATTTGAACCAGGGGGCGATGGATGAGCAGTTCTTC. This encodes CATSDLNQGAMDEQFF.

J is TRBJ2-2 and V is TRBV7-2, with TRBD2 matching over 8 bases. V lost 1 base, J lost 7 bases, and 8 bases stayed unmatched. The CDR3 runs to 16 residues. Germline values: CDR1 SGHTA, CDR2 FQGNSA. CDR3: CASSLDGRAHGGELFF. The CDR3, as DNA: TGTGCCAGCAGCTTAGACGGGAGGGCCCATGGCGGGGAGCTGTTTTTT.

This chain uses TRBV6-6 with TRBJ2-2, with D maybe TRBD1 (6 bases). Trimming removed 4 bases from V and 1 base from J, with 10 bases in between. The CDR3 spans 15 residues. Looked up from germline, CDR1 is MNHNY and CDR2 is SVGAGI (reference sequence). DNA for the CDR3: TGTGCCAGCAGTTCGCAGGGGTGGAACACCGGGGAGCTGTTTTTT. Its translation is CASSSQGWNTGELFF.

This chain connects TRBV3-1 (or the pseudogene TRBV3-2) to TRBJ1-1, with 11 nucleotides matching TRBD1. The V gene's germline CDR1 is LGHDT and CDR2 YNNKEL (reference sequence). Trimming cost V 4 bases and J 10 bases; bases outside gene matches: 8. The CDR3 extends over 14 amino acids. CDR3 protein: CASSLPGQGVGAFF. The DNA of the CDR3 is TGTGCCAGCAGCCTACCGGGACAGGGGGTTGGAGCTTTCTTT.

In this sample, this clone turned up a few times. The chain couples TRBV5-1 to TRBJ1-4; 7 nucleotides agree with TRBD1. This CDR3 has 14 residues. Germline CDR1 and CDR2: SGHRS and YFSETQ. V lost 5 bases and J lost 7; bases outside the gene matches: 8. The CDR3 region has the DNA TGCGCCAGCAGAGCCACAGGGGTTAGTGAAAAACTGTTTTTT. Amino acid sequence: CASRATGVSEKLFF.

The chain links TRBV6-7 to TRBJ1-5; 9 bases match TRBD1. TRBV6-7 is identified as an open reading frame with a role that is uncertain. The V segment lost 5 bases and the J segment 2 bases; nucleotides outside the gene matches: 7. This CDR3 comprises 16 residues. The CDR3 DNA sequence: TGTGCCAGCAGTCCCGACAGGGGGATTGGCAATCAGCCCCAGCATTTT. It is translated as CASSPDRGIGNQPQHF.

This chain uses TRBV7-9 with TRBJ2-3, with D perhaps matching TRBD2 (5 bases). The germline CDR1 and CDR2 sequences are SEHNR and FQNEAQ (reference sequence). The CDR3 consists of 14 residues. V was clipped by 5 bases and J by 2 bases, with 11 bases between them. The DNA of the CDR3 is TGTGCCAGCAGCCCCGAGGGTTTCACAGATACGCAGTATTTT. It specifies CASSPEGFTDTQYF.

The chain is built from TRBV27 and TRBJ2-7; TRBD1 might be the D (5 bases). The V gene's germline CDR1 is MNHEY and CDR2 SMNVEV (reference sequence). This CDR3 spans 17 amino acids. V lost 5 bases, J lost 0 bases, and 20 bases lay in between. The CDR3 DNA sequence: TGTGCCAGCAGTCTAAATCCTTCAGGGTATCGCTCCTACGAGCAGTACTTC. Amino acids: CASSLNPSGYRSYEQYF.

The chain carries TRBV7-9 and TRBJ2-1, with 7 bases that match TRBD2. The V gene's germline CDR1 is SEHNR and CDR2 FQNEAQ (reference sequence). Trimming took 4 bases from V and 5 from J; bases not matched to a gene: 11. The CDR3 length is 16 residues. CDR3 DNA sequence: TGTGCCAGCAGCTCACCAACCCGAGCGGGGAACAATGAGCAGTTCTTC. Its protein is CASSSPTRAGNNEQFF.

The rearrangement joins TRBV29-1 to TRBJ1-2; D may be TRBD1 (5 bases). Trimming removed 7 bases from V and 0 bases from J, with 15 bases in between. This CDR3 region has 14 residues. Per germline, CDR1 SQVTM and CDR2 ANQGSEA. CDR3 DNA: TGCAGCGCTGCGGAGGGGAAACCTAACTATGGCTACACCTTC. Its translation: CSAAEGKPNYGYTF.

In its sample, this clone was seen a few times. The chain combines TRBV6-2 or TRBV6-3 with TRBJ1-2, with D possibly TRBD1 on 5 matching bases. The CDR3 loop spans 15 amino acids. The germline gives CDR1 MNHEY, CDR2 SVGEGT. Trimming took off 2 bases at V and 3 bases at J, with 13 bases between the two ends. DNA for the CDR3: TGTGCCAGCAGTTACACCCGAGACAGCCACTATGGCTACACCTTC. Translating gives CASSYTRDSHYGYTF.